The source of this T cell receptor (beta chain) is a study of beta chain features in type 1 diabetes (dated by TCRdb to between 2018 and 2020). For the study in its entirety: No differences in mean age, gender distribution, total cell number or subset yield were found between patients and healthy donors. Regulatory and stem cell-like memory subsets were isolated from only 8 patients and about eight healthy donors, whereas naive and central memory subsets came from all 28 donors. In the study, recently diagnosed type 1 diabetes patients and matched healthy donors were compared on the TCRB repertoires of their sorted circulating CD4+ T cell subsets. A total of 90 million to 120 million sorted cells were examined across all samples, and a strong correlation was observed between cell number per subset and RNA yield. Here is what the overall study found, with its caveats: Patients with type 1 diabetes made fewer insertions and deleted more nucleotides at VDJ recombination sites, implying thymic rearrangement abnormalities. Naive, central memory and regulatory TCRB repertoires appeared to be more alike among patients than among healthy donors. In all four CD4+ subsets, TCRB CDR3 length was moderately but significantly shorter in type 1 diabetes patients. Because cDNA rather than genomic DNA was sequenced, highly expressing activated cells could have been over-represented, although no difference in activation and CD3 levels was found between groups. Because the HLA sub-analyses included only small numbers of individuals, any influence of HLA type on TCRB rearrangement was left unresolved. Shorter templates might have been favored by PCR, but patient and control samples were amplified and corrected together, so both groups would have been affected equally by any skew.

As for this clone: No antigen is known for it. A read error may explain this, as a much larger clone is one base away. The sample contains more than one DNA sequence encoding this CDR3.

The entire isolated RNA was reverse transcribed using the High Capacity cDNA Reverse Transcription Kit, and thus expressed TCRB transcripts were sequenced. Deep immunoSEQ sequencing was applied to naive, central memory and regulatory T cell samples, giving an average of around 3.8 million total reads per sample. Sorted cells were lysed in RLT buffer, and RNA was extracted using DNase-treated RNeasy Micro or Mini kits according to cell number. Each cell subset was processed separately to prevent cross-contamination, with patient and healthy donor samples processed together. The immunoSEQ multiplex PCR was used to amplify TCRB sequences from cDNA, generating 87-bp fragments that spanned the CDR3 region. The amplicons were sequenced using the Illumina HiSeq platform. In the paper's pipeline: Synthetic template baselines were used to correct PCR bias computationally, reads within Hamming distance 2 were collapsed, and singletons that could not be merged were discarded. By aligning reads against IMGT, V, D and J genes, CDR3 length, and insertions or deletions at six rearrangement sites were assigned. Clonotype counts were normalized to sorted cell number within each subset before computing true diversity and Gini coefficients with the tcR R package. Repertoire sharing was quantified using the overlap coefficient calculated on TCRB nucleotide sequences. TCRdb took over this immuneACCESS table, retaining in-frame rearrangements with V and J assigned. Such tables are incomplete; in checked studies, under half of the missing clones stem from an unresolved V gene, and the remainder is unexplained. Clone size and V and J calls were adopted from that table, with D and trimming inferred from the DNA. The sample table holds about 240,000 clones, of which 27% were seen once. The biggest ten clones account for roughly 4.1% of the sample.

The CDR3 contains 12 residues, cysteine and phenylalanine counted. Of all the DNA, just the CDR3 is kept, 36 bases in frame from base 1. As encoded in the germline V gene, CDR1 is SGHDT while CDR2 is YYEEEE. Between the V and J ends, shortened by 0 bases and 4 bases respectively, the junction contains 2 bases. Each donor gave one peripheral blood draw, roughly 0.11 L on average, collected into heparinised tubes. Using a panel that included CD45RO, CCR7, CD25, CD127, CD95 and CD27, naive, central memory, regulatory and stem cell-like memory CD4+ T cells were sorted on a BD FACSAria II. A purity above 98% was achieved for all sorted populations. PBMCs were isolated right away by Lymphoprep density gradient centrifugation and were stained directly, without culture. Samples were stained and sorted in pairs, with one healthy donor and one patient per experiment, so that batch effects were minimized.

The V and J segments used are TRBV5-6 and TRBJ1-5, with no D gene named confidently. The TCR comes from a young man in good health. The sample consisted of central memory CD4+ T cells from blood. The CDR3 loop reads CASSLVNQPQHF. DNA sequence: TGTGCCAGCAGCTTGGTTAATCAGCCCCAGCATTTT.